Listed here are 25 T cell receptor beta chains from one sample, sequenced in a study of beta chain features in type 1 diabetes. The sequenced template was cDNA made from the entire isolated RNA. Assay: immunoSEQ multiplex PCR; the TCRdb copy retains only in-frame clones and omits some. The sample has approximately 470,000 clones; 30% are singletons. The material sequenced was naive CD4+ T cells from blood. The receptors come from a man in his late teens or twenties in good health.

This clone turned up a few times. The J gene is TRBJ2-5, the V gene TRBV25-1; the match to TRBD1 covers 7 bases. The CDR3 has 13 amino acids. V shed 2 bases, J shed 11 bases, and the junction held 8 bases outside the gene matches. Germline loops: CDR1 MGHDK, CDR2 SYGVNS. The DNA for the CDR3 is TGTGCCAGCAGTGAAAGGGACAGAAGGGAGCAGTACTTC. It specifies CASSERDRREQYF.

This clone showed up just once. J is TRBJ2-3 and V is TRBV6-1; D is possibly TRBD1 or TRBD2 (6 bases each). Germline lookup yields CDR1 MNHNS and CDR2 SASEGT. Trimming cost V 2 bases and J 4 bases, with 10 bases left between them. CDR3 length: 14 residues. The CDR3 region is CASSERGHADTQYF. In DNA, the CDR3 is TGTGCCAGCAGTGAACGGGGGCACGCAGATACGCAGTATTTT.

This clone was counted between two and nine times. The chain is built from TRBV30 and TRBJ2-1, with a tentative D call TRBD1 (6 bases). The CDR3 spans 13 residues. The germline CDR1 and CDR2 sequences are GTSNPN and SVGIG (reference sequence). V lost 3 bases and J 7 bases, leaving 13 bases between the germline ends. DNA of the CDR3: TGTGCCTGGAGCTACTTCAGGGGAAATGAGCAGTTCTTC. Protein product: CAWSYFRGNEQFF.

This sequence joins TRBV28 and TRBJ2-5; 11 nucleotides agree with TRBD2. The CDR3 length is 15 residues. Unmatched junction bases numbered 4, after V lost 5 bases and J lost 2 bases. Germline V gene data show CDR1 as MDHEN and CDR2 as SYDVKM. The CDR3 DNA sequence: TGTGCCAGCAGTATCGCTAGCGGGAGGCAAGAGACCCAGTACTTC. As protein: CASSIASGRQETQYF.

In its sample, this clone was seen a few times. The genes are TRBV7-2 and TRBJ2-3, with TRBD2 matching 8 bases. V shed 5 bases, J shed 3 bases, and the junction held 4 bases outside the gene matches. Germline V gene lookup returns CDR1 SGHTA and CDR2 FQGNSA. The CDR3 has 14 amino acids. The CDR3 DNA reads TGTGCCAGCAGCCGGGGACTAGTGACAGATACGCAGTATTTT. Its translation: CASSRGLVTDTQYF.

The gene calls are TRBV9 and TRBJ1-5, with D hard to call. V lost 0 bases and J lost 7, with 8 bases in between. Germline CDR1 is SGDLS and CDR2 is YYNGEE. The CDR3 loop spans 13 amino acids. CDR3 residues: CASSVGSEQPQHF. CDR3 sequence (DNA): TGTGCCAGCAGCGTAGGGAGCGAGCAGCCCCAGCATTTT.

A few counts support this clone. The rearrangement links TRBV4-3 to TRBJ2-3, with 7 bases matching TRBD1. Germline V gene data show CDR1 as LGHNA and CDR2 as YSLEER. J lost 3 bases, V lost 5 bases, and 2 bases had no gene match. This CDR3 contains 13 residues. CDR3 protein: CASSLQGTDTQYF. CDR3 DNA: TGCGCCAGCAGCTTACAGGGGACAGATACGCAGTATTTT.

The V call is TRBV2, the J call TRBJ2-5; the D is unclear. Germline CDR1 SNHLY, CDR2 FYNNEI. The length of the CDR3 is 12 residues. V lost 4 bases and J lost 4, with 7 bases in between. CDR3 nucleotides: TGTGCCAGCAGTGCAGGTACAGAGACCCAGTACTTC. Translating it yields CASSAGTETQYF. Variable domain in full (rest from reference TRBV2 and TRBJ2-5): EPEVTQTPSHQVTQMGQEVILRCVPISNHLYFYWYRQILGQKVEFLVSFYNNEISEKSEIFDDQFSVERPDGSNFTLKIRSTKLEDSAMYFCASSAGTETQYFGPGTRLLVL.

V and J are TRBV30 and TRBJ2-5; D may be TRBD1 or TRBD2 (5 bases each). Trimming pared 5 bases from V and 1 base from J, leaving 8 bases between. This CDR3 has 12 residues. The germline V gene encodes CDR1 GTSNPN and CDR2 SVGIG (reference sequence). In DNA form, the CDR3 reads TGTGCCTGGGCCGGGACCCAAGAGACCCAGTACTTC. Residues: CAWAGTQETQYF.

V gene TRBV29-1 combines with J gene TRBJ2-7; D gene ambiguous. V lost 4 bases, J lost 4 bases, and 8 bases lay in between. CDR3 size: 11 residues. The germline CDR1 and CDR2 sequences are SQVTM and ANQGSEA. CDR3 in DNA: TGCAGCGTTGGCCGCCAGTACGAGCAGTACTTC. Translated, it gives CSVGRQYEQYF.

The rearrangement uses TRBV10-3 and TRBJ2-5; 8 nucleotides match TRBD1. Per germline, CDR1 ENHRY and CDR2 SYGVKD. With 4 bases clipped from V and 2 bases from J, the junction kept 3 bases outside the gene matches. This CDR3 is 14 amino acids long. The CDR3 is CAISAQGGQETQYF. Written as DNA, the CDR3 is TGTGCCATCAGTGCACAGGGGGGTCAAGAGACCCAGTACTTC.

With regard to this clone: The sample has other DNA sequences that encode this CDR3 too. The CDR3 spells CASSPREGYNEQFF. The DNA for the CDR3 is TGCGCCAGCAGCCCCCGTGAGGGCTACAATGAGCAGTTCTTC. The V call is TRBV5-1, the J call TRBJ2-1; TRBD2 might be the D (5 bases). This CDR3 is 14 amino acids long. The germline V and J ends were trimmed by 4 bases and 3 bases, with 11 bases remaining between them. The germline CDR1 and CDR2 sequences are SGHRS and YFSETQ.

J is TRBJ2-3 and V is TRBV29-1; D gene unclear. CDR1 and CDR2 from the germline V gene are SQVTM and ANQGSEA. Trimming left V 7 bases short and J 5 bases short, with 7 bases between. The CDR3 is made up of 10 amino acids. The CDR3 loop reads CSARGDTQYF. Written as DNA, the CDR3 is TGCAGCGCCCGTGGAGATACGCAGTATTTT.

In its sample, this clone was seen a few times. The rearrangement uses TRBV28 and TRBJ2-1; no firm D call. The CDR3 has 13 residues. Germline V gene sequence: CDR1 MDHEN, CDR2 SYDVKM. The V and J ends lost 8 bases and 8 bases respectively, with 16 bases between them. CDR3 sequence reads: CASFGRRLYEQFF. The CDR3 DNA reads as TGTGCCAGCTTTGGGCGGCGGCTCTATGAGCAGTTCTTC.

Worth noting for this clone: Germline and junction disagree at one end, which may indicate a read error. This rearrangement joins TRBV6-6 to TRBJ2-4; 9 bases line up with TRBD1. Germline CDR1 and CDR2: MNHNY and SVGAGI (reference sequence). The CDR3 has 12 residues. As DNA, the CDR3 is TGTGCCAGCAGTTTAACCGGGACAGGGCTGTTGTTC. Its translation: CASSLTGTGLLF.

This clone has just a few counts. This chain links TRBV29-1 with TRBJ2-7, with 8 bases lining up with TRBD1. The V gene end was trimmed by 6 bases and the J gene end by 6 bases; junction bases not matched to a gene: 4. The CDR3 spans 11 residues. Germline CDR1 SQVTM, CDR2 ANQGSEA. CDR3 sequence (DNA): TGCAGCGTACGGACAGGGTTCGAGCAGTACTTC. It encodes CSVRTGFEQYF.

This clone was seen a few times. The V call is TRBV5-1, the J call TRBJ2-2; TRBD2 matches at 10 bases. The CDR3 is 16 residues long. Trimming at V came to 4 bases and at J to 6 bases, leaving 9 bases not matched to a gene. Germline CDR1 and CDR2: SGHRS and YFSETQ. CDR3 DNA sequence: TGCGCCAGCAGCCCAAAGCTAGCGGGAGCCCCCGGGGAGCTGTTTTTT. It specifies CASSPKLAGAPGELFF.

The chain recombines TRBV2 with TRBJ2-4; D unclear. CDR3 length equals 14 residues. V was shortened by 5 bases and J by 0 bases, with 8 bases between the two germline ends. CDR1 is SNHLY and CDR2 is FYNNEI in the germline V gene. The CDR3 is CASSRWGAKNIQYF. In DNA, the CDR3 is TGTGCCAGCAGTCGGTGGGGAGCCAAAAACATTCAGTACTTC.

This clone occurred a few times. Other DNA sequences of this sample code for an identical CDR3. The rearrangement uses TRBV5-4 and TRBJ2-5; D is uncertain. The CDR3 runs 11 residues. In germline, CDR1 is SGHNT, CDR2 YYREEE (reference sequence). V dropped 3 bases and J dropped 4 bases, with 4 bases sitting between them. CDR3 nucleotides: TGTGCCAGCAGCTCTAGAGAGACCCAGTACTTC. Translating gives CASSSRETQYF.

The J gene is TRBJ2-5, the V gene TRBV18, with D perhaps matching TRBD2 (5 bases). The V and J ends lost 1 base and 8 bases respectively, with 17 bases between them. This CDR3 has 15 residues. Germline-derived CDR1 and CDR2 are KGHSH and LQKENI. The CDR3 sequence: CASSPQKDGIGTQYF. The CDR3 DNA follows: TGTGCCAGCTCACCACAGAAGGACGGGATAGGTACCCAGTACTTC.

The V and J genes are TRBV6-5 and TRBJ2-1; 13 bases match TRBD2. The CDR3 extends over 15 amino acids. V was pared by 6 bases and J by 8 bases, with 7 bases of the junction left unmatched. CDR1 and CDR2 (germline): MNHEY, SVGAGI. CDR3 coding DNA: TGTGCCAGCAGGTCACTAGCGGGAGGGCGTCATGAGCAGTTCTTC. This gives the protein CASRSLAGGRHEQFF.

The chain has TRBV4-3 and TRBJ2-5, with no clear D. Germline assignment: CDR1 LGHNA and CDR2 YSLEER. This CDR3 is 13 amino acids long. The ends were cut back, 1 base at V and 2 bases at J, with 5 bases in the middle. The CDR3 bases are TGCGCCAGCAGCCAAGCAGTACAAGAGACCCAGTACTTC. Its translation: CASSQAVQETQYF.

The V call is TRBV4-1, the J call TRBJ2-7; D gene unclear. Trimming removed 8 bases from V and 0 bases from J, with 11 bases in between. The CDR3 has 13 residues. Germline lookup yields CDR1 MGHRA and CDR2 YSYEKL. As DNA, the CDR3 is TGCGCCAGCGGGTTAAGTCCCTCCTACGAGCAGTACTTC. This gives the protein CASGLSPSYEQYF.

In its sample, this clone was seen a few times. The CDR3 coding sequence is TGTGCCACCAGCAGAGAGCCCTACTCTTACAATGAGCAGTTCTTC. This encodes CATSREPYSYNEQFF. V is TRBV15 and J is TRBJ2-1; D uncertain. Germline V gene lookup returns CDR1 LNHNV and CDR2 YYDKDF (reference sequence). The CDR3 is made up of 15 amino acids. Trimming removed 0 bases from V and 4 bases from J, with 10 bases in between.

The genes are TRBV29-1 and TRBJ1-4; D remains ambiguous. The V gene lost 6 bases and the J gene lost 0 bases, with 5 bases spanning the gap. Per germline, CDR1 SQVTM and CDR2 ANQGSEA. The CDR3 contains 12 residues. The CDR3 is CSVRATNEKLFF. The CDR3 coding sequence is TGCAGCGTCCGGGCAACTAATGAAAAACTGTTTTTT.